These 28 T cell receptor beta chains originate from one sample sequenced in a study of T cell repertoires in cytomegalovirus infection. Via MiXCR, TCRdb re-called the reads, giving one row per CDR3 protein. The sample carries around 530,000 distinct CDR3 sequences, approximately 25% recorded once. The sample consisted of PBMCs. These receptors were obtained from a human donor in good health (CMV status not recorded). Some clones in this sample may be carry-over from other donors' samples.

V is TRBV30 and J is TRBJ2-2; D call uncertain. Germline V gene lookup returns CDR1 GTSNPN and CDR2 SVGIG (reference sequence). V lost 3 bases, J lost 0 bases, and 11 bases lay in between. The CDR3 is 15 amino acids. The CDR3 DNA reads TGTGCCTGGAGGGGTCTTGGGGCGAACACCGGGGAGCTGTTTTTT. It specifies CAWRGLGANTGELFF.

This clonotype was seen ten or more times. CDR3 DNA: TGTGCCAGCAGTTACAGCGGAAGCGGGAGTAATGAGCAGTTCTTC. Translating gives CASSYSGSGSNEQFF. This chain uses TRBV6-2 or TRBV6-3 with TRBJ2-1, with 8 bases fitting TRBD2. The junction had 7 bases not matched to a gene; V was cut back by 2 bases and J by 7 bases. CDR3 size: 15 residues. Germline loops: CDR1 MNHEY, CDR2 SVGEGT.

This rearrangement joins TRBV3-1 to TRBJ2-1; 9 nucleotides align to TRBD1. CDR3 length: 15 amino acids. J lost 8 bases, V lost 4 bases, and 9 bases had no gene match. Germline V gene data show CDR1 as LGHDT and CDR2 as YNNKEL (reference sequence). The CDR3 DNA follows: TGTGCCAGCAGCCTTCATAGGGACAGGGCTGATGAGCAGTTCTTC. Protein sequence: CASSLHRDRADEQFF.

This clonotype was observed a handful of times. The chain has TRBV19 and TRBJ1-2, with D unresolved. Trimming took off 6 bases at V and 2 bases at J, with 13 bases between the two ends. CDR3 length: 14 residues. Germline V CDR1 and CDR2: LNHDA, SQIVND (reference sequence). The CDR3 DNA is TGTGCCAGTAGAAAGGAGACGGTCAACTATGGCTACACCTTC. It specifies CASRKETVNYGYTF.

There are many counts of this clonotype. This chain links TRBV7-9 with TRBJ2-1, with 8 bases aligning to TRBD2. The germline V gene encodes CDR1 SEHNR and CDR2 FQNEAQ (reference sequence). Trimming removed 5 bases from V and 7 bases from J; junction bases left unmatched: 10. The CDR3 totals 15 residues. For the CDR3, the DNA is TGTGCCAGCAGCCAAAGAGCGGGAGCCGGGAATGAGCAGTTCTTC. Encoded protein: CASSQRAGAGNEQFF.

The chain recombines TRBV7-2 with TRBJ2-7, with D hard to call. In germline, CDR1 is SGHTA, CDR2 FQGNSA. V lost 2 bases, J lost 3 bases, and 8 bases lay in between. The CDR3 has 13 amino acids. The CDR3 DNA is TGTGCCAGCAGCTTATCTATTCTCTACGAGCAGTACTTC. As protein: CASSLSILYEQYF.

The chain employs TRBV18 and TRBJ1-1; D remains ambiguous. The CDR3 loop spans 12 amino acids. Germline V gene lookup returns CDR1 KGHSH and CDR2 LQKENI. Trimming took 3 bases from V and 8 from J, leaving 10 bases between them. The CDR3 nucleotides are TGTGCCAGCTCACCCCTGAAAGGCGAAGCTTTCTTT. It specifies CASSPLKGEAFF.

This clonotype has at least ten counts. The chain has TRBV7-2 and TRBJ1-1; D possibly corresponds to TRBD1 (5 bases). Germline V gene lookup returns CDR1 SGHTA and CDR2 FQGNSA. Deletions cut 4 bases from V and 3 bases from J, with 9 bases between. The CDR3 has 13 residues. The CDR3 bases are TGTGCCAGCAGCTCCCGGGGGGACACTGAAGCTTTCTTT. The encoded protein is CASSSRGDTEAFF. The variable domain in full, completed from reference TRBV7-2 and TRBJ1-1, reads GAGVSQSPSNKVTEKGKDVELRCDPISGHTALYWYRQSLGQGLEFLIYFQGNSAPDKSGLPSDRFSAERTGGSVSTLTIQRTQQEDSAVYLCASSSRGDTEAFFGQGTRLTVV.

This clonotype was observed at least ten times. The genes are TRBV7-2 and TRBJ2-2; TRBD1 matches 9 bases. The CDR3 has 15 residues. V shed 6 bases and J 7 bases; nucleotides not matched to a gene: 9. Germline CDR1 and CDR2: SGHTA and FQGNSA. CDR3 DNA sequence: TGTGCCAGCAGGGATAGGACAGGGGTTATCGGGGAGCTGTTTTTT. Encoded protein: CASRDRTGVIGELFF.

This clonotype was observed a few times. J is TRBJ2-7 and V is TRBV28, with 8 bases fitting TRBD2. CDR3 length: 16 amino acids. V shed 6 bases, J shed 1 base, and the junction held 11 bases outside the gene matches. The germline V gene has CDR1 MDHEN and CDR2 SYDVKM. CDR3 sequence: CASSVGETSVSYEQYF. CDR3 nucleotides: TGTGCCAGCAGCGTCGGGGAGACTAGCGTGTCCTACGAGCAGTACTTC.

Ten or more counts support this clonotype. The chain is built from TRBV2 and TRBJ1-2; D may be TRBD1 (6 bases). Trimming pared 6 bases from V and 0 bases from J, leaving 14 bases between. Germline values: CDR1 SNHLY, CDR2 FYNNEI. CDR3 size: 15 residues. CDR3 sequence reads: CASRFVTGANYGYTF. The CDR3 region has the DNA TGTGCCAGCAGGTTCGTGACAGGAGCTAACTATGGCTACACCTTC.

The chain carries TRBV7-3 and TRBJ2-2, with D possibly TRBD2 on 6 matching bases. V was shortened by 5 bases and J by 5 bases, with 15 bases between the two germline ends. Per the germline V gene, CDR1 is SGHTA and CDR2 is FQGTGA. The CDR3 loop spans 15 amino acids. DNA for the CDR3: TGTGCCAGCAGCGACCGGGACTCGGCGACCGGGGAGCTGTTTTTT. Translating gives CASSDRDSATGELFF.

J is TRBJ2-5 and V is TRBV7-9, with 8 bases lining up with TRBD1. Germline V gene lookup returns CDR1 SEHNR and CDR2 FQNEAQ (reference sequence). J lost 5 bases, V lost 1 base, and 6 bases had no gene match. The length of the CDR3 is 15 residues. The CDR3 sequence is CASSLGGQDLETQYF. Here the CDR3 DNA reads TGTGCCAGCAGCTTAGGGGGACAGGATCTGGAGACCCAGTACTTC.

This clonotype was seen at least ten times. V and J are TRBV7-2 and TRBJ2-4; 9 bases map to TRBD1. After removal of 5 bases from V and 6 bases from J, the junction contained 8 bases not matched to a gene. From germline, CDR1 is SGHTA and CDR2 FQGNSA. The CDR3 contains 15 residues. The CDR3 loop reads CASSPRTGVGNIQYF. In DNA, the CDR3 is TGTGCCAGCAGCCCCAGGACAGGGGTAGGAAACATTCAGTACTTC.

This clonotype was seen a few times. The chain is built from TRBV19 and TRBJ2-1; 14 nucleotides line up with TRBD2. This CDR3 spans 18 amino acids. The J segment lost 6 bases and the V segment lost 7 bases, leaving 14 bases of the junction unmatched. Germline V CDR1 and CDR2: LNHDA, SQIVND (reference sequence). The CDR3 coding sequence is TGTGCCAGTACCTCGGGACTAGCGGGAGCGGCAAATTTCAATGAGCAGTTCTTC. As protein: CASTSGLAGAANFNEQFF.

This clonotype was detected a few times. The CDR3 DNA sequence: TGTGCCAGCACCGGGACTAGCGCTTCCTACGGAGCCGAGCAGTACTTC. Protein product: CASTGTSASYGAEQYF. V gene TRBV28 combines with J gene TRBJ2-7; 10 bases line up with TRBD2. Germline loops: CDR1 MDHEN, CDR2 SYDVKM. The length of the CDR3 is 16 residues. Trimming cost V 7 bases and J 6 bases; bases outside gene matches: 15. The entire variable domain, with the rest obtained from reference TRBV28 and TRBJ2-7, is as follows: DVKVTQSSRYLVKRTGEKVFLECVQDMDHENMFWYRQDPGLGLRLIYFSYDVKMKEKGDIPEGYSVSREKKERFSLILESASTNQTSMYLCASTGTSASYGAEQYFGPGTRLTVT.

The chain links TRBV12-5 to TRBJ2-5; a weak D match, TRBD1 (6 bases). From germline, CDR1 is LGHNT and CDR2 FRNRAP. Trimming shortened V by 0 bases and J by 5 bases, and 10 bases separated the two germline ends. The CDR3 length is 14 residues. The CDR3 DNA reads TGTGCTAGTGGTTTGGTACAGGGAAGGGAGACCCAGTACTTC. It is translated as CASGLVQGRETQYF.

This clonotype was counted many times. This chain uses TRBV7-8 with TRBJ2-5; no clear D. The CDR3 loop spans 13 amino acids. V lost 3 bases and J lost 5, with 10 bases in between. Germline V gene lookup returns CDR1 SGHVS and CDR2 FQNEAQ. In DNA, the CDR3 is TGTGCCAGCAGCTTTGTCGGGCAGGAGACCCAGTACTTC. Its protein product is CASSFVGQETQYF. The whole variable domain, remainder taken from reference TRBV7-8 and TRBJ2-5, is GAGVSQSPRYKVAKRGQDVALRCDPISGHVSLFWYQQALGQGPEFLTYFQNEAQLDKSGLPSDRFFAERPEGSVSTLKIQRTQQEDSAVYLCASSFVGQETQYFGPGTRLLVL.

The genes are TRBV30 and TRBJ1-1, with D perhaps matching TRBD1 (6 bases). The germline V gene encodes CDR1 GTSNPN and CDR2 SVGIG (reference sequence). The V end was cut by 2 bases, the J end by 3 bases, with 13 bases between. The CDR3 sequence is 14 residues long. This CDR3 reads CAWSKDRSYTEAFF. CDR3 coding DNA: TGTGCCTGGAGTAAAGACAGGTCCTACACTGAAGCTTTCTTT.

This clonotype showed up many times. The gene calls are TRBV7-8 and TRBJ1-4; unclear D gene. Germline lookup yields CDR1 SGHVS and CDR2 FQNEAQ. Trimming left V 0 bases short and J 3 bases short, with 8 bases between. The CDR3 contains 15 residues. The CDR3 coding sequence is TGTGCCAGCAGCTTAGCCGGGCGCCCTAATGAAAAACTGTTTTTT. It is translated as CASSLAGRPNEKLFF. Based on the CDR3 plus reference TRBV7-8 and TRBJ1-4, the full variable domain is GAGVSQSPRYKVAKRGQDVALRCDPISGHVSLFWYQQALGQGPEFLTYFQNEAQLDKSGLPSDRFFAERPEGSVSTLKIQRTQQEDSAVYLCASSLAGRPNEKLFFGSGTQLSVL.

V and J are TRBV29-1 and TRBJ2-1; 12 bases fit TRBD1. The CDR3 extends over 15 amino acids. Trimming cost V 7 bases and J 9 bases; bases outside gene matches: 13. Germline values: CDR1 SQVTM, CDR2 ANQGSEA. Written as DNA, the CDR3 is TGCAGCGCCAGAGAACGGGACAGGGGGCAGGGTGAGCAGTTCTTC. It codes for CSARERDRGQGEQFF.

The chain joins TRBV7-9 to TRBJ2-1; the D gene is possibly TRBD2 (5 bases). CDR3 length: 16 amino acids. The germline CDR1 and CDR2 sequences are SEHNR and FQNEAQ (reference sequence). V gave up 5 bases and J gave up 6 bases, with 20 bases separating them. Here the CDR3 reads CASSPQLGVRLNEQFF. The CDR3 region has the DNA TGTGCCAGCAGCCCCCAGCTGGGAGTTCGGCTCAATGAGCAGTTCTTC.

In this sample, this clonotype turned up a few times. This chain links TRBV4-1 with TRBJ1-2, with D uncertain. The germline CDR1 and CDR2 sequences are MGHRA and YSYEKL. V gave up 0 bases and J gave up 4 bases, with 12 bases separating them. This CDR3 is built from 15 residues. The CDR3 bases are TGCGCCAGCAGCCAAGAGATCGCCCAGGCCTATGGCTACACCTTC. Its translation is CASSQEIAQAYGYTF.

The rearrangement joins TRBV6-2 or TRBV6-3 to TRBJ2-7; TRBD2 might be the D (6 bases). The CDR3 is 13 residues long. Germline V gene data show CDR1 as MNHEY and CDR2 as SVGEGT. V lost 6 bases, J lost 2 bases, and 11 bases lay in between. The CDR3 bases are TGTGCCAGCAGCCGGGACTCACCCTACGAGCAGTACTTC. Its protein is CASSRDSPYEQYF.

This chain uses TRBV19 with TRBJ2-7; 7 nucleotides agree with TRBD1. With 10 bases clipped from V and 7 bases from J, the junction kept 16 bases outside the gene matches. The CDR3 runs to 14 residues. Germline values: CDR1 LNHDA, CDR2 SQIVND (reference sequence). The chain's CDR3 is CATAAGTAFWEQYF. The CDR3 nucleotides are TGTGCCACCGCGGCCGGGACAGCCTTCTGGGAGCAGTACTTC.

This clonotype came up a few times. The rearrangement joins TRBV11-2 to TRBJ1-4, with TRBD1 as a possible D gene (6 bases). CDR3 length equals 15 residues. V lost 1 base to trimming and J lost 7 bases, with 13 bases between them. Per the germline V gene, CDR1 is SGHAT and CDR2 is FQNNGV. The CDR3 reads CASSLVGSRGEKLFF. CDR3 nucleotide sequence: TGTGCCAGCAGCTTAGTCGGCTCCAGGGGTGAAAAACTGTTTTTT.

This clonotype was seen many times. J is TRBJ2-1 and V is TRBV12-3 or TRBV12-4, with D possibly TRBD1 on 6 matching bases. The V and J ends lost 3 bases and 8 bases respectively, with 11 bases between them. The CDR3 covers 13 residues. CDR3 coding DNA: TGTGCCAGCAGTTTCGACAGGTCGCATGAGCAGTTCTTC. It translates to CASSFDRSHEQFF.

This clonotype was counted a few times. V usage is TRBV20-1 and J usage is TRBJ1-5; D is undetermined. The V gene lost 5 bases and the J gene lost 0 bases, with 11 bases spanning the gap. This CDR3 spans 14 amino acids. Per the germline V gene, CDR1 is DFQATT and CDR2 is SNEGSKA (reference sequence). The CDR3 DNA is TGCAGTGCTGCCGGACGGCATAGCAATCAGCCCCAGCATTTT. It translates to CSAAGRHSNQPQHF.